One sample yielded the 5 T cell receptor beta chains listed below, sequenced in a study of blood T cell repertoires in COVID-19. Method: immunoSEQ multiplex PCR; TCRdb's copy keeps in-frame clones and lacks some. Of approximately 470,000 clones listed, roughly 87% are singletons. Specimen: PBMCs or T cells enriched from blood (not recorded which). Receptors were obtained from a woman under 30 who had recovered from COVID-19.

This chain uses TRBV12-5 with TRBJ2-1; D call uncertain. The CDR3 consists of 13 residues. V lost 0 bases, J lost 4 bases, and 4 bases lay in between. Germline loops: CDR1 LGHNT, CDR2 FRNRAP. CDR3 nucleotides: TGTGCTAGTGGTTTGGTACAATACAATGAGCAGTTCTTC. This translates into CASGLVQYNEQFF. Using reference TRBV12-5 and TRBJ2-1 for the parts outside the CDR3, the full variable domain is DARVTQTPRHKVTEMGQEVTMRCQPILGHNTVFWYRQTMMQGLELLAYFRNRAPLDDSGMPKDRFSAEMPDATLATLKIQPSEPRDSAVYFCASGLVQYNEQFFGPGTRLTVL.

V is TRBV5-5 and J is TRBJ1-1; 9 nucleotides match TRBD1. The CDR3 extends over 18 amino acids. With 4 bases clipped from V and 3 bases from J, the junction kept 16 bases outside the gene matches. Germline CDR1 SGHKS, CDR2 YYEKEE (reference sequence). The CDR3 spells CASSPFPRDRDWDTEAFF. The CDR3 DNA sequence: TGTGCCAGCAGCCCGTTCCCCCGGGACAGGGATTGGGACACTGAAGCTTTCTTT.

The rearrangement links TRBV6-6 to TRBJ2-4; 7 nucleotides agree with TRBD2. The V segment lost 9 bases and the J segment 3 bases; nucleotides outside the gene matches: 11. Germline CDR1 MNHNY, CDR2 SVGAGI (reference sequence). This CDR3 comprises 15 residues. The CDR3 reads CASLGGGEVKNIQYF. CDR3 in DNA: TGTGCCAGTCTCGGCGGGGGAGAAGTCAAAAACATTCAGTACTTC.

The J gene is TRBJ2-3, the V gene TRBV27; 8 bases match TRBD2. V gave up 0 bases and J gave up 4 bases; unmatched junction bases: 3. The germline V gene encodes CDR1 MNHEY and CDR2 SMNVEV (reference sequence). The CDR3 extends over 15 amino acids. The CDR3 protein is CASSLSRGAADTQYF. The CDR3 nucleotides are TGTGCCAGCAGTTTATCGCGGGGGGCGGCAGATACGCAGTATTTT.

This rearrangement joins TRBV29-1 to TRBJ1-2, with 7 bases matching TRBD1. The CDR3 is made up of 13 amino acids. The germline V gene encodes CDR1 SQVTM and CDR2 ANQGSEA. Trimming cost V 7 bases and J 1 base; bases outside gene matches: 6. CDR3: CSARDSYNYGYTF. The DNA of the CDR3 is TGCAGCGCCCGGGACAGCTATAACTATGGCTACACCTTC.